A single T cell receptor beta chain is shown here with its context. Assay used: immunoSEQ multiplex PCR; TCRdb lists only in-frame clones, some missing. The sample shows about 340,000 clones, 86% of them seen only once. This entry comes from a study of blood T cell repertoires in COVID-19. The sequenced material came from PBMCs or T cells enriched from blood (not recorded which). The sequence was obtained from a woman between 40 and 50 years old with acute COVID-19.

The CDR3 here is CASSFLVGGEKLFF. DNA of the CDR3: TGTGCCAGCAGCTTTCTTGTGGGAGGAGAAAAACTGTTTTTT. The chain combines TRBV7-9 with TRBJ1-4; D is ambiguous. This CDR3 is built from 14 residues. Trimming removed 3 bases from V and 8 bases from J, with 13 bases in between. Germline V gene sequence: CDR1 SEHNR, CDR2 FQNEAQ (reference sequence).